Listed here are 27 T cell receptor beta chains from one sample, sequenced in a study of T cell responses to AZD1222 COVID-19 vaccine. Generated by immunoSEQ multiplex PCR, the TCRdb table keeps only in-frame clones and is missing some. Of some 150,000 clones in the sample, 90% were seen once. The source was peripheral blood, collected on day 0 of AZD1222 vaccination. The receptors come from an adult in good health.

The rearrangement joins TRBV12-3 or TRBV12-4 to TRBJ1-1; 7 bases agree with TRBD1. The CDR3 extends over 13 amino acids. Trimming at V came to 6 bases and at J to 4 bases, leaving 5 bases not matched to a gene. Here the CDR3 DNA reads TGTGCCAGCAGCCAGCAGGGGGGCACTGAAGCTTTCTTT. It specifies CASSQQGGTEAFF.

The CDR3: CASSLNAGGTDTQYF. CDR3 sequence (DNA): TGTGCCAGCAGCTTAAATGCGGGGGGCACAGATACGCAGTATTTT. The rearrangement uses TRBV7-9 and TRBJ2-3; 7 bases map to TRBD2. Looked up from germline, CDR1 is SEHNR and CDR2 is FQNEAQ (reference sequence). The V segment lost 2 bases and the J segment 1 base; nucleotides outside the gene matches: 3. CDR3 length: 15 amino acids.

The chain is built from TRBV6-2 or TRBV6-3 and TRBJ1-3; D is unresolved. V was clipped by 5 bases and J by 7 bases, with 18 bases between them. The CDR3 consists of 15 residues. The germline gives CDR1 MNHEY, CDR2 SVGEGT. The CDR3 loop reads CASSPMIRFGNTIYF. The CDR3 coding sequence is TGTGCCAGCAGTCCCATGATAAGGTTCGGCAACACCATATATTTT.

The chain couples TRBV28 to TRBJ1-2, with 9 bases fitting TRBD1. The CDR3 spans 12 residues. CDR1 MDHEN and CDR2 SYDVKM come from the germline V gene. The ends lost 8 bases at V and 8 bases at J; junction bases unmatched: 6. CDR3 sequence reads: CASRTGGRGYTF. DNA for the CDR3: TGTGCCAGCCGTACAGGGGGCCGCGGCTACACCTTC.

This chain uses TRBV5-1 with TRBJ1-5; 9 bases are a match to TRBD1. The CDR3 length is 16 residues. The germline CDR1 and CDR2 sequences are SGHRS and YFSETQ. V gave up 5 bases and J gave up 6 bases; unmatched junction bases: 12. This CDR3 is CASSIDPQGAGQPQHF. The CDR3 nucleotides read TGCGCCAGCAGTATTGATCCACAGGGGGCGGGTCAGCCCCAGCATTTT.

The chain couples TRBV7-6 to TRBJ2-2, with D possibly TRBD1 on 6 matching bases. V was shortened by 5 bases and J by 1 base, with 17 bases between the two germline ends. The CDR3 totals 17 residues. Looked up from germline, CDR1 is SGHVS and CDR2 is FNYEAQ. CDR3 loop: CASSRPRAGENTGELFF. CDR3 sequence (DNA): TGTGCCAGCAGCCGCCCCAGGGCAGGGGAGAACACCGGGGAGCTGTTTTTT.

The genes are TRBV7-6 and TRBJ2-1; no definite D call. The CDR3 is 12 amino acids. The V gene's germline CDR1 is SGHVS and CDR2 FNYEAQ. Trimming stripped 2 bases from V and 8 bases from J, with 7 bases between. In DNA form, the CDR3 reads TGTGCCAGCAGCTTAATACTATATGAGCAGTTCTTC. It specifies CASSLILYEQFF.

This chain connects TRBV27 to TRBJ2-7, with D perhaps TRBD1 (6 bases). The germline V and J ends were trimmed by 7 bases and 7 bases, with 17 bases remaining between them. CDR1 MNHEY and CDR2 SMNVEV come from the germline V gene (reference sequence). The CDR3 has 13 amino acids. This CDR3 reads CASTPLGQPEQYF. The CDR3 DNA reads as TGTGCCAGCACCCCTTTAGGACAGCCAGAGCAGTACTTC.

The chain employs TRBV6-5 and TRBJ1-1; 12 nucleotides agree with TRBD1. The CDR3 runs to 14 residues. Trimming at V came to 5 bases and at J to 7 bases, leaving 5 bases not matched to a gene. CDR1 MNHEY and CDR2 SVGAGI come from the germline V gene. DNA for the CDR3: TGTGCCAGCAGTCGGGACAGGGGGCTGGGTGAAGCTTTCTTT. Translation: CASSRDRGLGEAFF.

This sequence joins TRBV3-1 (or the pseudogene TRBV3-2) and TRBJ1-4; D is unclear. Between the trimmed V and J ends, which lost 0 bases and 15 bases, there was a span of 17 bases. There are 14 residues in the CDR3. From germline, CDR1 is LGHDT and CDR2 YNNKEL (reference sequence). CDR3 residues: CASSQDLWGGLMFF. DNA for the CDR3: TGTGCCAGCAGCCAAGATTTGTGGGGAGGGTTAATGTTTTTT.

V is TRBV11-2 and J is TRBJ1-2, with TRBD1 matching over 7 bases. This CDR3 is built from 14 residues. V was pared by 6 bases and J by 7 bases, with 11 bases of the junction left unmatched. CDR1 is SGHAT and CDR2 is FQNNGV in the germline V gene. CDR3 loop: CASSSLTGAGGYTF. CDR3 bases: TGTGCCAGCAGTTCTCTTACAGGGGCGGGTGGCTACACCTTC.

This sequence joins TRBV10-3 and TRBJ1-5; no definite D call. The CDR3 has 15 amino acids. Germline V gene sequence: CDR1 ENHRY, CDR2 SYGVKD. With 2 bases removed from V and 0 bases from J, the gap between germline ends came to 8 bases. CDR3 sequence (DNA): TGTGCCATCAGTGAGAACCGAAATAGCAATCAGCCCCAGCATTTT. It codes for CAISENRNSNQPQHF.

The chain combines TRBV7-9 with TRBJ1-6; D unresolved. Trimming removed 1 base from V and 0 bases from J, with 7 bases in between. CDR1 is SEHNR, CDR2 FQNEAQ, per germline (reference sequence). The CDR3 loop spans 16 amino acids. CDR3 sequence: CASSLVGSSYNSPLHF. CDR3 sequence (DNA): TGTGCCAGCAGCTTAGTGGGAAGCTCCTATAATTCACCCCTCCACTTT.

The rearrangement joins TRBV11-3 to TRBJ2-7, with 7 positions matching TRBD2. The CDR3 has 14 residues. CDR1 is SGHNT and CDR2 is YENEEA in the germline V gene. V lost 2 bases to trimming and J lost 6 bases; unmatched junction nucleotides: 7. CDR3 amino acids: CASSLREGRGEQYF. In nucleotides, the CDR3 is TGTGCCAGCAGCTTAAGGGAGGGACGAGGCGAGCAGTACTTC.

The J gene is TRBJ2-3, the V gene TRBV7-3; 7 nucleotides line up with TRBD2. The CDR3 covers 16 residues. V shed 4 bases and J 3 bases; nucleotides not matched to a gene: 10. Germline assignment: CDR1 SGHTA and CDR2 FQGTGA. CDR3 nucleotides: TGTGCCAGCAGCTCCCTTGGCGGGAGTCTGACAGATACGCAGTATTTT. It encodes CASSSLGGSLTDTQYF. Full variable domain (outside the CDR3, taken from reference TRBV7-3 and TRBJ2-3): GAGVSQTPSNKVTEKGKYVELRCDPISGHTALYWYRQSLGQGPEFLIYFQGTGAADDSGLPNDRFFAVRPEGSVSTLKIQRTERGDSAVYLCASSSLGGSLTDTQYFGPGTRLTVL.

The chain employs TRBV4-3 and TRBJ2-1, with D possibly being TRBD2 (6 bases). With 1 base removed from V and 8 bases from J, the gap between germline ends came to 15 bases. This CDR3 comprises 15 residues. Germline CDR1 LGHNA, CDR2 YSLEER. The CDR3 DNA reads TGCGCCAGCAGCCAAGTTTTTGTGGGCGGGGATGAGCAGTTCTTC. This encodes CASSQVFVGGDEQFF.

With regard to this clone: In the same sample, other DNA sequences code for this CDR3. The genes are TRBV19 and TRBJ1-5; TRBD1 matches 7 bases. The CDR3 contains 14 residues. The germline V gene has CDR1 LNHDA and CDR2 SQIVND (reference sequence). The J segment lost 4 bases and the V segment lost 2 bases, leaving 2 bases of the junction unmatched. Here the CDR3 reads CASSIRDSNQPQHF. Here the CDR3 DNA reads TGTGCCAGTAGTATAAGGGACAGTAATCAGCCCCAGCATTTT.

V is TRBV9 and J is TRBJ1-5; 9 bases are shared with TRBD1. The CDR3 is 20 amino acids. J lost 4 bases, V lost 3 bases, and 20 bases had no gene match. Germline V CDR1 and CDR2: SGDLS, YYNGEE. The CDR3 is CASSAGPGQGPFVWNQPQHF. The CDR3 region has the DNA TGTGCCAGCAGCGCCGGACCAGGACAGGGGCCCTTTGTTTGGAATCAGCCCCAGCATTTT.

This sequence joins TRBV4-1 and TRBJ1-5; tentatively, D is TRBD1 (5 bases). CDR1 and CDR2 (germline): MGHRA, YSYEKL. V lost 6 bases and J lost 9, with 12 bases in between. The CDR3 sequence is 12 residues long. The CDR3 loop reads CASRTGEGPQHF. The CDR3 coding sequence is TGCGCCAGCAGAACAGGCGAGGGGCCCCAGCATTTT.

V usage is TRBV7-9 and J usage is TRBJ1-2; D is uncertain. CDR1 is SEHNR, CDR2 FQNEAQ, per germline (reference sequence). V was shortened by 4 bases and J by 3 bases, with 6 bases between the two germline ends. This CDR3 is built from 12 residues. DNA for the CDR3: TGTGCCAGCAGCTCCGGGGACTATGGCTACACCTTC. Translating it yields CASSSGDYGYTF. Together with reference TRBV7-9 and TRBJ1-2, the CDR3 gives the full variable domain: DTGVSQNPRHKITKRGQNVTFRCDPISEHNRLYWYRQTLGQGPEFLTYFQNEAQLEKSRLLSDRFSAERPKGSFSTLEIQRTEQGDSAMYLCASSSGDYGYTFGSGTRLTVV.

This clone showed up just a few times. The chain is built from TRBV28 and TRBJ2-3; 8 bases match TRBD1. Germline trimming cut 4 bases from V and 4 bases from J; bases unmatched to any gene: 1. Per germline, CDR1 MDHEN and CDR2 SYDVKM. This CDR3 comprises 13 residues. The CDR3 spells CASSSGQADTQYF. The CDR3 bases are TGTGCCAGCAGTTCGGGACAGGCAGATACGCAGTATTTT.

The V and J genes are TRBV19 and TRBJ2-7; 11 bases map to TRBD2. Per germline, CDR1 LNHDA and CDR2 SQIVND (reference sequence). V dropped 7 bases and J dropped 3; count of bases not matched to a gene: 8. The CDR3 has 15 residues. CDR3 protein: CASTATSGSRYEQYF. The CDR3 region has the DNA TGTGCCAGTACCGCCACTAGCGGGAGTCGCTACGAGCAGTACTTC.

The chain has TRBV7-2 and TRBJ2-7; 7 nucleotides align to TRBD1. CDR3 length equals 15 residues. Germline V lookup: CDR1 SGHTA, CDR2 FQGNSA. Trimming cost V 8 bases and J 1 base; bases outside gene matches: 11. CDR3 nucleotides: TGTGCCAGCCGAACCCCAGCAGGGGGTTCCTACGAGCAGTACTTC. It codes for CASRTPAGGSYEQYF.

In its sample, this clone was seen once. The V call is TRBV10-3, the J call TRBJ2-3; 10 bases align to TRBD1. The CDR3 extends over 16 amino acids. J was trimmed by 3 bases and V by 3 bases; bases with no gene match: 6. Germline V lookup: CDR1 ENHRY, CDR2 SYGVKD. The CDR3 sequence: CAISDPGQGMTDTQYF. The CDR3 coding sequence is TGTGCCATCAGTGATCCGGGACAGGGGATGACAGATACGCAGTATTTT.

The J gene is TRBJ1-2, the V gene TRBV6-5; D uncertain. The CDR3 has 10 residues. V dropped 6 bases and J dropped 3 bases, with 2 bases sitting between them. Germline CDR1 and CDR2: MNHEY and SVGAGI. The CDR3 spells CASSHYGYTF. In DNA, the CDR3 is TGTGCCAGCAGCCACTATGGCTACACCTTC.

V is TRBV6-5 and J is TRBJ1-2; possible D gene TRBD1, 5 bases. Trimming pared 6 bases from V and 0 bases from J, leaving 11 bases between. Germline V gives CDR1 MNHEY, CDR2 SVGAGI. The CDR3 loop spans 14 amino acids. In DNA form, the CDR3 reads TGTGCCAGCAGGACGGACAATTCTAACTATGGCTACACCTTC. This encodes CASRTDNSNYGYTF.

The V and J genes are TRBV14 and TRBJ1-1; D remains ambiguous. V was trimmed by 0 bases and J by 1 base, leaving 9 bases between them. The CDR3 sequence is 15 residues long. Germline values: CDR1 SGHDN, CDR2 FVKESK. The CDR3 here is CASSQDFNTNTEAFF. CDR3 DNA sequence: TGTGCCAGCAGCCAAGACTTTAACACGAACACTGAAGCTTTCTTT.